These 8 T cell receptor beta chains originate from one sample sequenced in a study of blood T cell repertoires in COVID-19. TCRdb's table, derived via immunoSEQ multiplex PCR, lists solely in-frame clones and lacks some. The top ten clones hold over 6% of a sample with a few hundred thousand clones, around 87% of them seen once. Sample: peripheral blood. The receptors shown here come from a woman between 70 and 85 years old with active or convalescent COVID-19.

This chain links TRBV7-3 with TRBJ1-1, with D perhaps matching TRBD1 (5 bases). There are 13 residues in the CDR3. Germline V gene sequence: CDR1 SGHTA, CDR2 FQGTGA. V was pared by 1 base and J by 8 bases, with 11 bases between. The CDR3: CASSLMVQGEAFF. DNA for the CDR3: TGTGCCAGCAGCTTAATGGTCCAGGGCGAAGCTTTCTTT.

This clone was seen a few times. This chain joins TRBV6-5 and TRBJ1-1; 9 bases are a match to TRBD1. V dropped 7 bases and J dropped 10; count of bases not matched to a gene: 7. Germline CDR1 and CDR2: MNHEY and SVGAGI. The length of the CDR3 is 12 residues. The CDR3 reads CASTAGQGRAFF. The CDR3 bases are TGTGCCAGCACAGCCGGACAGGGGAGAGCTTTCTTT.

This chain connects TRBV4-3 to TRBJ2-7; D remains unclear. CDR3 size: 13 residues. Germline CDR1 and CDR2: LGHNA and YSLEER. V was trimmed by 1 base and J by 4 bases, leaving 8 bases between them. CDR3: CASSQASEYEQYF. The DNA of the CDR3 is TGCGCCAGCAGCCAAGCGAGCGAATACGAGCAGTACTTC.

The chain carries TRBV11-3 and TRBJ2-7, with D unresolved. The CDR3 sequence is 12 residues long. V was shortened by 2 bases and J by 5 bases, with 7 bases between the two germline ends. Germline V gene lookup returns CDR1 SGHNT and CDR2 YENEEA. CDR3 amino acids: CASSLNPDEQYF. As DNA, the CDR3 is TGTGCCAGCAGCTTAAATCCTGACGAGCAGTACTTC.

This clone is a singleton in its sample. The chain couples TRBV5-6 to TRBJ1-2; D is undetermined. CDR1 and CDR2 (germline): SGHDT, YYEEEE. Trimming pared 7 bases from V and 5 bases from J, leaving 15 bases between. The CDR3 length is 13 residues. The CDR3 region is CASLGGNGYGYTF. The CDR3 DNA follows: TGTGCCAGCCTGGGCGGGAACGGATATGGCTACACCTTC.

The CDR3 nucleotides are TGTGCCACCAGCAGAGTGGCCTCTGGAAACACCATATATTTT. Its translation: CATSRVASGNTIYF. V is TRBV15 and J is TRBJ1-3; D unresolved. CDR1 and CDR2 (germline): LNHNV, YYDKDF (reference sequence). Trimming removed 1 base at V and 0 bases at J, with 4 bases between. CDR3 length: 14 amino acids.

The rearrangement uses TRBV2 and TRBJ1-1, with a possible D match to TRBD1 (5 bases). This CDR3 contains 13 residues. V lost 3 bases, J lost 1 base, and 6 bases lay in between. Germline V gene data show CDR1 as SNHLY and CDR2 as FYNNEI. The CDR3: CASSDGGNTEAFF. The CDR3 DNA reads as TGTGCCAGCAGTGACGGGGGGAACACTGAAGCTTTCTTT.

The chain carries TRBV10-1 and TRBJ2-3, with 10 bases fitting TRBD2. This CDR3 contains 19 residues. The junction had 10 bases not matched to a gene; V was cut back by 0 bases and J by 1 base. In germline, CDR1 is WNHNN, CDR2 SYGVQD (reference sequence). As DNA, the CDR3 is TGCGCCAGCAGTGAGTCGACTCATAGGCTAGCGGGGGGCACAGATACGCAGTATTTT. Encoded protein: CASSESTHRLAGGTDTQYF.